This TCR beta chain is from a study of CD4+ T cells in melanoma (dated 2022 in TCRdb). Regarding the complete study: Neoantigen-specific CD4+ T cells in human melanoma were investigated in the study.

Worth noting for this clone: Its binding antigen is unknown. No per-base quality is available; no much larger clone lies one base away.

Library preparation was by the immunoSEQ multiplex PCR assay. TCRdb retrieved this table from immuneACCESS and kept in-frame rearrangements only. Not all clones are present; in checked studies, unresolved V genes account for under half, and no reason is known for the remainder. The sample table contains more than 90,000 clones; only one count was recorded for approximately 92% of them. The ten largest clonotypes hold roughly 3.1% of the sample. The donors were melanoma patients. Paper-wide results and their limitations: Neoantigen-specific CD4+ T cells were reported to be correlated with the function of CD8+ T cells, macrophages and B cells. According to the report, neoantigen-specific CD4+ T cells in melanoma displayed diverse differentiation states.

From cysteine to phenylalanine, the CDR3 is 16 amino acids long. Kept here is only the CDR3 DNA, which spans 48 bases and is read in frame from base 1. V sheds 2 bases and J sheds 6 bases, leaving 17 bases between their ends. The rearrangement joined TRBV6-7 to TRBJ1-3; TRBD1 is possibly the D segment (6 matching bases). TRBV6-7 is designated an ORF whose function remains uncertain. This sequence originates from a human donor with melanoma. The sample comprised peripheral blood. Here the CDR3 is given as CASSYQGRGDENTIYF. The nucleotides are TGTGCCAGCAGTTACCAAGGCAGGGGAGATGAAAACACCATATATTTT.